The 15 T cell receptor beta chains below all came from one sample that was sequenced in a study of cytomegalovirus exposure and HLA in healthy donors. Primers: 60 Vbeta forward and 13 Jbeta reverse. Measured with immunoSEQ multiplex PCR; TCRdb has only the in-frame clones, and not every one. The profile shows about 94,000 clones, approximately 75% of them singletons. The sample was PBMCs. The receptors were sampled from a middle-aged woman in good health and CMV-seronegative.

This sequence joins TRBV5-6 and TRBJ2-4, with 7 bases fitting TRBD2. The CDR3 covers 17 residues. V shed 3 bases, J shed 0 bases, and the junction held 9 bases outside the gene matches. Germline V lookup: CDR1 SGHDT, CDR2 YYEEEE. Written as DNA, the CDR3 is TGTGCCAGCAGCTACGTTGGGGGGGACTTAGCCAAAAACATTCAGTACTTC. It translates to CASSYVGGDLAKNIQYF.

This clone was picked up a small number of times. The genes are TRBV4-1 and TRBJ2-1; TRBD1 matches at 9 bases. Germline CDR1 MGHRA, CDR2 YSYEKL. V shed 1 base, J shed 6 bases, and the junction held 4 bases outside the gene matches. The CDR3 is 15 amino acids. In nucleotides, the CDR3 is TGCGCCAGCAGCCAAGGACAGGGGGTGCTCAATGAGCAGTTCTTC. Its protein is CASSQGQGVLNEQFF.

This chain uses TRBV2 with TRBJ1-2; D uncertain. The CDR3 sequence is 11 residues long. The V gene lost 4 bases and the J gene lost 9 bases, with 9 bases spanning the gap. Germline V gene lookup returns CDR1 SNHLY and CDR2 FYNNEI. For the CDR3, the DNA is TGTGCCAGCAGTGGACATACAAGCTACACCTTC. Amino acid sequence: CASSGHTSYTF. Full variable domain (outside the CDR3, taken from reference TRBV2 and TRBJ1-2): EPEVTQTPSHQVTQMGQEVILRCVPISNHLYFYWYRQILGQKVEFLVSFYNNEISEKSEIFDDQFSVERPDGSNFTLKIRSTKLEDSAMYFCASSGHTSYTFGSGTRLTVV.

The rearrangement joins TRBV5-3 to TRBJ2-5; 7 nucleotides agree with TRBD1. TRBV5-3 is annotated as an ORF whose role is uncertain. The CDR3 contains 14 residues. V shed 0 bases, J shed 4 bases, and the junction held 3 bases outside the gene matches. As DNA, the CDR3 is TGTGCCAGAAGCTTGGCGGCAGGGGGAGAGACCCAGTACTTC. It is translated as CARSLAAGGETQYF.

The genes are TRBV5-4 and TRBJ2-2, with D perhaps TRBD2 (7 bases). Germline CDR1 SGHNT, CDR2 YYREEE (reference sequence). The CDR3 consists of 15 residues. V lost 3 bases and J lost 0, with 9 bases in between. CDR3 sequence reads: CASSSGGSNTGELFF. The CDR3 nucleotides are TGTGCCAGCAGCTCGGGGGGCTCGAACACCGGGGAGCTGTTTTTT.

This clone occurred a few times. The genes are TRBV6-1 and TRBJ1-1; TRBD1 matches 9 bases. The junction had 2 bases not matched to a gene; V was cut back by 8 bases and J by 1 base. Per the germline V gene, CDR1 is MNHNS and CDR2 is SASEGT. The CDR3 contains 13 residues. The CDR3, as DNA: TGTGCCAGCTCGGACAGGGGGAACACTGAAGCTTTCTTT. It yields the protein CASSDRGNTEAFF.

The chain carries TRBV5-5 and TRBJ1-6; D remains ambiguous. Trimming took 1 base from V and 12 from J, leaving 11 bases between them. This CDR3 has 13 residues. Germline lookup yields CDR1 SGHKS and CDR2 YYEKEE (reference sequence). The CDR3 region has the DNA TGTGCCAGCAGCTTGCCAGGCGACGGACCCCTCCACTTT. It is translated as CASSLPGDGPLHF.

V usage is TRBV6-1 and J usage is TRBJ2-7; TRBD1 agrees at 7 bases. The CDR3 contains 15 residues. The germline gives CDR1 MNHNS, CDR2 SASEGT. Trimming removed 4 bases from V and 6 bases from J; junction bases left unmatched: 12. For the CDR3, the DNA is TGTGCCAGCAGTGGCGACAGGGCGACCCTGGCCGAGCAGTACTTC. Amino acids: CASSGDRATLAEQYF.

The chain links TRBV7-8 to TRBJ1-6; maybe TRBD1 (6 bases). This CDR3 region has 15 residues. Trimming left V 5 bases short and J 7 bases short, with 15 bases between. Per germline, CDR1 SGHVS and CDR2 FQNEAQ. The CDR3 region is CASSQSGTRNSPLHF. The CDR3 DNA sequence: TGTGCCAGCAGCCAATCTGGGACAAGGAATTCACCCCTCCACTTT.

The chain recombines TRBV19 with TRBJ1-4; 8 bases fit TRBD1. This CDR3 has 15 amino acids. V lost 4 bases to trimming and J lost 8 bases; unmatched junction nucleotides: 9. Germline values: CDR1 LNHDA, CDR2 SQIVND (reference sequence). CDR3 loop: CASSTGQGVYEKLFF. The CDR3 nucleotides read TGTGCCAGTAGTACCGGACAGGGAGTTTACGAAAAACTGTTTTTT. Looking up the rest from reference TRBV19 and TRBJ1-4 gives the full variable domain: DGGITQSPKYLFRKEGQNVTLSCEQNLNHDAMYWYRQDPGQGLRLIYYSQIVNDFQKGDIAEGYSVSREKKESFPLTVTSAQKNPTAFYLCASSTGQGVYEKLFFGSGTQLSVL.

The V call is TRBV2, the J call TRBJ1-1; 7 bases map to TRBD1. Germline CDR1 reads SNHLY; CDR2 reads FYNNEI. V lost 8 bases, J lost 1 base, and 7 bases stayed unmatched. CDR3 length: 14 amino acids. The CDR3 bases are TGTGCCAGCGGGGGACAGACCCCGAACACTGAAGCTTTCTTT. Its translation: CASGGQTPNTEAFF.

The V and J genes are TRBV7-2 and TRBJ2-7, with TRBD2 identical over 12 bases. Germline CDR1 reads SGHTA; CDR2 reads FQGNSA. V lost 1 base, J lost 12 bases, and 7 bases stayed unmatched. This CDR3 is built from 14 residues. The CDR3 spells CASSLVSSGGAVYF. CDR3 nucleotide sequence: TGTGCCAGCAGCTTAGTCTCTAGCGGGGGGGCCGTGTACTTC.

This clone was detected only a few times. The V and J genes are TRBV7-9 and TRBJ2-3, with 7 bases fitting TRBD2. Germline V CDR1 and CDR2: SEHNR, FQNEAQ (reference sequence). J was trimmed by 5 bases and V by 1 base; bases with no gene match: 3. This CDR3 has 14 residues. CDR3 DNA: TGTGCCAGCAGCTTAGGGATAGCGGGAGATACGCAGTATTTT. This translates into CASSLGIAGDTQYF.

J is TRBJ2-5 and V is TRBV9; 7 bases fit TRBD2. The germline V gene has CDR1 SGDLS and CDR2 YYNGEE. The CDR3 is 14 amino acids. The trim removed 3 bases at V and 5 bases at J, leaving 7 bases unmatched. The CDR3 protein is CASSAGGGLETQYF. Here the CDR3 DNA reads TGTGCCAGCAGCGCGGGGGGAGGGTTGGAGACCCAGTACTTC.

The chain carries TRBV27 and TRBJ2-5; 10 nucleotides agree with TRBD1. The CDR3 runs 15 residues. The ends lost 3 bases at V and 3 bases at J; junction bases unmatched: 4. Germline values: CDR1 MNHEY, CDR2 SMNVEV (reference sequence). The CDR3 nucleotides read TGTGCCAGCAGTTTTTTTGGGACAGGGGAAGAGACCCAGTACTTC. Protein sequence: CASSFFGTGEETQYF.